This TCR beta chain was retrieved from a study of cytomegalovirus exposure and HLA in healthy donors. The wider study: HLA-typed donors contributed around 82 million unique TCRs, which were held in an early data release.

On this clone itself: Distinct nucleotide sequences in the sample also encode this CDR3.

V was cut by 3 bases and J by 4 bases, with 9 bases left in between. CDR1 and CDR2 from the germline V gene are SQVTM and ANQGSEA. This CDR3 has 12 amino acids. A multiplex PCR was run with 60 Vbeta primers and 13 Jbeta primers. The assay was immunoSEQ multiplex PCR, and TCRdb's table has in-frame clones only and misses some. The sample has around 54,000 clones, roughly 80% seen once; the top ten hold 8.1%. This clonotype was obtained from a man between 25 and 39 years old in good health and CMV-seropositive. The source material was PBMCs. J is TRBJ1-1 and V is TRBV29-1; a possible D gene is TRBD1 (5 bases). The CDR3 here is CSVDPGGTEAFF. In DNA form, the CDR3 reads TGCAGCGTTGACCCCGGGGGCACTGAAGCTTTCTTT.